This record concerns one TCR beta chain sequence. The data were taken from a study of CD8+CD57+ T cells in acquired aplastic anemia. Using genomic DNA as the template, TCR beta VDJ and CDR3 profiling was carried out. TCRdb processed the reads anew with MiXCR; each CDR3 protein has one entry. The sample yields 260,000 or so distinct CDR3 sequences, around half seen once. The J segment lost 2 bases and the V segment lost 4 bases, leaving 7 bases of the junction unmatched. The CDR3 runs 15 residues. Germline V gene sequence: CDR1 SGHRS, CDR2 YFSETQ. Patients sequenced had flow cytometry evidence of CD8+CD57+ cell expansion. Severe acquired aplastic anemia affected all patients.

The sequence derives from a human donor with aplastic anemia. The V gene is TRBV5-1, the J gene TRBJ1-2, with 8 bases fitting TRBD1. Material for sequencing was sorted CD4+, CD8+, or CD8+CD57+ T cells (not recorded which) from PBMCs. The CDR3: CASSQRGDRNYGYTF. The DNA of the CDR3 is TGCGCCAGCAGCCAGAGAGGGGACAGGAACTATGGCTACACCTTC.